Shown below are 22 T cell receptor beta chains from a single sample sequenced in a study of T cell repertoires in cytomegalovirus infection. TCRdb re-called the reads through MiXCR, storing one row per CDR3 protein. Here the sample spans approximately 140,000 distinct CDR3 sequences, roughly 9% being singletons. Material for sequencing was PBMCs. The receptors stem from a human donor in good health (CMV status not recorded). Some clones in this sample may be carry-over from other donors' samples.

This clonotype was seen ten or more times. CDR3 sequence: CASSLGEPGGYTF. In DNA, the CDR3 is TGTGCCAGCAGTTTGGGGGAACCTGGGGGCTACACCTTC. V is TRBV12-3 or TRBV12-4 and J is TRBJ1-2, with a weak D call TRBD1 (5 bases). The CDR3 is made up of 13 amino acids. Trimming removed 3 bases at V and 8 bases at J, with 13 bases between.

The V call is TRBV20-1, the J call TRBJ2-5; TRBD1 is a possible D gene (5 bases). This CDR3 has 15 amino acids. V dropped 4 bases and J dropped 2 bases, with 17 bases sitting between them. Per the germline V gene, CDR1 is DFQATT and CDR2 is SNEGSKA (reference sequence). In nucleotides, the CDR3 is TGCAGTGCTACGGCCCGTCGGACACCGCAAGAGACCCAGTACTTC. It yields the protein CSATARRTPQETQYF.

This clonotype came up many times. This sequence joins TRBV11-2 and TRBJ2-1; 7 nucleotides align to TRBD2. CDR3 length: 17 amino acids. V shed 1 base and J 3 bases; nucleotides not matched to a gene: 9. CDR1 is SGHAT and CDR2 is FQNNGV in the germline V gene. CDR3 residues: CASSLVPGLEIYNEQFF. The CDR3 bases are TGTGCCAGCAGCTTAGTCCCAGGACTAGAGATCTACAATGAGCAGTTCTTC.

The CDR3 DNA reads as TGTGCCAGCAGTGAAGCAAGGCCCGGGGAGCTGTTTTTT. Protein: CASSEARPGELFF. The chain carries TRBV2 and TRBJ2-2, with no clear D. The CDR3 has 13 amino acids. Germline V lookup: CDR1 SNHLY, CDR2 FYNNEI. V was pared by 0 bases and J by 6 bases, with 5 bases between. Together with reference TRBV2 and TRBJ2-2, the CDR3 gives the full variable domain: EPEVTQTPSHQVTQMGQEVILRCVPISNHLYFYWYRQILGQKVEFLVSFYNNEISEKSEIFDDQFSVERPDGSNFTLKIRSTKLEDSAMYFCASSEARPGELFFGEGSRLTVL.

This clonotype has ten or more counts. The chain is built from TRBV28 and TRBJ1-4, with a possible D match to TRBD1 (6 bases). Germline lookup yields CDR1 MDHEN and CDR2 SYDVKM. CDR3 length equals 14 residues. Trimming stripped 3 bases from V and 8 bases from J, with 13 bases between. CDR3 amino acids: CASSFDRPDEKLFF. The DNA for the CDR3 is TGTGCCAGCAGTTTCGACAGGCCCGACGAAAAACTGTTTTTT.

This clonotype was recorded many times. The chain joins TRBV7-2 to TRBJ2-3, with no clear D. V was shortened by 4 bases and J by 2 bases, with 7 bases between the two germline ends. The germline V gene encodes CDR1 SGHTA and CDR2 FQGNSA. This CDR3 is built from 13 residues. The CDR3 sequence: CASSSEITDTQYF. CDR3 coding DNA: TGTGCCAGCAGCTCAGAGATCACAGATACGCAGTATTTT.

Ten or more counts support this clonotype. This chain joins TRBV7-9 and TRBJ2-3; TRBD2 is a possible D gene (5 bases). Per the germline V gene, CDR1 is SEHNR and CDR2 is FQNEAQ (reference sequence). CDR3 size: 15 residues. Trimming took off 4 bases at V and 4 bases at J, with 15 bases between the two ends. In DNA form, the CDR3 reads TGTGCCAGCAGCTCCATTGAAAGCGGTGCAGATACGCAGTATTTT. It codes for CASSSIESGADTQYF.

This clonotype was found many times. The chain recombines TRBV7-3 with TRBJ2-3, with 10 positions matching TRBD2. The germline V gene has CDR1 SGHTA and CDR2 FQGTGA. After removal of 1 base from V and 5 bases from J, the junction contained 3 bases not matched to a gene. This CDR3 region has 15 residues. CDR3 amino acids: CASSLIAGGLDTQYF. CDR3 bases: TGTGCCAGCAGCTTAATAGCGGGGGGCCTAGATACGCAGTATTTT.

This clonotype turned up a few times. The chain couples TRBV7-9 to TRBJ1-1; the match to TRBD1 covers 8 bases. The trim removed 5 bases at V and 1 base at J, leaving 9 bases unmatched. CDR1 SEHNR and CDR2 FQNEAQ come from the germline V gene (reference sequence). This CDR3 comprises 16 residues. The CDR3 DNA reads TGTGCCAGCAGCCCACGACAGGGGTTAACGAACACTGAAGCTTTCTTT. Protein: CASSPRQGLTNTEAFF.

The gene calls are TRBV29-1 and TRBJ1-1; a weak D match, TRBD1 (5 bases). Germline V CDR1 and CDR2: SQVTM, ANQGSEA. The CDR3 totals 12 residues. Trimming took 5 bases from V and 4 from J, leaving 11 bases between them. CDR3 in DNA: TGCAGCGTTACTCTGGGGCTCACTGAAGCTTTCTTT. Its protein product is CSVTLGLTEAFF.

This clonotype has a count of ten or more. The gene calls are TRBV7-2 and TRBJ1-2, with 9 bases that match TRBD1. CDR3 length: 14 amino acids. The trim removed 5 bases at V and 2 bases at J, leaving 3 bases unmatched. Per germline, CDR1 SGHTA and CDR2 FQGNSA. The CDR3 here is CASSRGQGNYGYTF. The CDR3 bases are TGTGCCAGCAGCAGGGGACAGGGAAACTATGGCTACACCTTC.

The sample holds many counts of this clonotype. This chain connects TRBV20-1 to TRBJ1-1; TRBD1 aligns across 7 bases. This CDR3 has 13 amino acids. Trimming at V came to 6 bases and at J to 1 base, leaving 5 bases not matched to a gene. The V gene's germline CDR1 is DFQATT and CDR2 SNEGSKA (reference sequence). CDR3 in amino acids: CSAVTGTNTEAFF. CDR3 sequence (DNA): TGCAGTGCCGTGACAGGGACGAACACTGAAGCTTTCTTT.

Here the CDR3 DNA reads TGTGCCAGCAAAGGACAGATGAACACTGAAGCTTTCTTT. Amino acids: CASKGQMNTEAFF. The chain combines TRBV6-5 with TRBJ1-1; tentatively, D is TRBD1 (6 bases). This CDR3 region has 13 residues. Between the trimmed V and J ends, which lost 7 bases and 0 bases, there was a span of 9 bases. CDR1 MNHEY and CDR2 SVGAGI come from the germline V gene.

This clonotype has a handful of counts. The chain recombines TRBV5-4 with TRBJ2-7; 7 positions agree with TRBD1. The trim removed 4 bases at V and 2 bases at J, leaving 9 bases unmatched. Germline loops: CDR1 SGHNT, CDR2 YYREEE (reference sequence). CDR3 size: 15 residues. CDR3 nucleotide sequence: TGTGCCAGCAGCCCCGGACAGGATGCTACCTACGAGCAGTACTTC. It encodes CASSPGQDATYEQYF.

The sample holds many counts of this clonotype. This rearrangement joins TRBV12-3 or TRBV12-4 to TRBJ2-7, with TRBD1 matching 8 bases. Losses at the gene ends were 6 bases for V and 0 bases for J; bases not matched to a gene: 4. The CDR3 consists of 14 residues. CDR3 region: CASSLQGGSYEQYF. The DNA of the CDR3 is TGTGCCAGCAGCTTACAGGGGGGCTCCTACGAGCAGTACTTC.

This clonotype was seen repeatedly, ten times or more. The rearrangement uses TRBV7-8 and TRBJ1-1, with 10 bases matching TRBD1. Germline V lookup: CDR1 SGHVS, CDR2 FQNEAQ. Losses at the gene ends were 5 bases for V and 3 bases for J; bases not matched to a gene: 6. The CDR3 spans 15 residues. The chain's CDR3 is CASSPTGTGDTEAFF. CDR3 sequence (DNA): TGTGCCAGCAGCCCAACCGGGACAGGGGACACTGAAGCTTTCTTT.

There are many counts of this clonotype. This chain joins TRBV12-5 and TRBJ1-5, with D hard to call. Germline CDR1 LGHNT, CDR2 FRNRAP. The V end was cut by 7 bases, the J end by 1 base, with 11 bases between. The CDR3 consists of 14 residues. The CDR3 loop is CASAAVASNQPQHF. CDR3 in DNA: TGTGCTAGTGCCGCGGTCGCGAGCAATCAGCCCCAGCATTTT.

This clonotype was detected a few times. The CDR3 coding sequence is TGTGCCTCCGAGGGACATCGCCTTAACTATGGCTACACCTTC. The encoded protein is CASEGHRLNYGYTF. The chain carries TRBV10-3 and TRBJ1-2; TRBD1 is a possible D gene (6 bases). The CDR3 is made up of 14 amino acids. Trimming pared 11 bases from V and 1 base from J, leaving 17 bases between. In germline, CDR1 is ENHRY, CDR2 SYGVKD.

This clonotype was observed a handful of times. V is TRBV20-1 and J is TRBJ1-1, with 7 bases lining up with TRBD1. Trimming removed 3 bases from V and 1 base from J; junction bases left unmatched: 8. CDR1 is DFQATT and CDR2 is SNEGSKA in the germline V gene (reference sequence). This CDR3 comprises 15 residues. The CDR3 loop reads CSASRTGEPNTEAFF. The CDR3 DNA reads as TGCAGTGCTAGCCGCACAGGGGAACCGAACACTGAAGCTTTCTTT.

This clonotype was seen many times. The chain has TRBV7-2 and TRBJ2-7; 7 bases line up with TRBD2. J gave up 3 bases and V 5 bases, and 7 bases lay outside the gene matches. This CDR3 region has 14 residues. Germline CDR1 SGHTA, CDR2 FQGNSA. This CDR3 is CASSLHPSGYEQYF. The CDR3 region has the DNA TGTGCCAGCAGCCTACACCCTAGCGGCTACGAGCAGTACTTC.

This chain links TRBV18 with TRBJ2-5; D call uncertain. The germline V gene has CDR1 KGHSH and CDR2 LQKENI. Deletions cut 2 bases from V and 5 bases from J, with 9 bases between. The CDR3 covers 13 residues. The CDR3 spells CASSPGLGETQYF. The CDR3 DNA sequence: TGTGCCAGCTCACCAGGTCTGGGGGAGACCCAGTACTTC.

This clonotype was detected many times. This chain connects TRBV7-2 to TRBJ2-7; 7 bases agree with TRBD2. The length of the CDR3 is 13 residues. Germline assignment: CDR1 SGHTA and CDR2 FQGNSA. V trimming: 2 bases; J trimming: 3 bases; junction bases outside the gene matches: 1. This chain's CDR3 is CASSLSGGYEQYF. The CDR3 DNA reads TGTGCCAGCAGCTTATCGGGGGGCTACGAGCAGTACTTC.